This entry lists 21 T cell receptor beta chains sequenced from one sample in a study of response to subunit inactivated influenza vaccine listed by TCRdb under 2018. Preparation of the library involved RT-PCR. The sequencer listed for this sample is Illumina HiSeq 2500. Using fastp trimming at Q25 and MiXCR clonotype assembly, TCRdb reanalyzed the public sequencing data and kept in-frame beta chains. A single entry per CDR3 protein holds the most common genes and DNA from its merged rows. The sample table records about 570,000 distinct CDR3 sequences; approximately 11% of these occur just once. 11% of the sample goes to the ten largest clones. This sample also appeared in a second study, on T cells expressing NK-cell markers. The second paper further reports: The TCR beta cDNA libraries were made using 5'RACE template switching, a step that added both a universal primer site and unique molecular identifiers.

The specimen was PBMCs from blood, collected on the day of vaccination. Receptor source: a man aged 45-65 years who received an inactivated influenza vaccine. Donor details come from another sample of the same person, matched by shared clones.

A few counts support this clonotype. The rearrangement joins TRBV29-1 to TRBJ2-7; D is possibly TRBD1 (6 bases). The CDR3 has 14 amino acids. With 1 base removed from V and 2 bases from J, the gap between germline ends came to 12 bases. Germline CDR1 is SQVTM and CDR2 is ANQGSEA. The CDR3 coding sequence is TGCAGCGTTGAAGGGGGGCCGGAAGCCTACGAGCAGTACTTC. This gives the protein CSVEGGPEAYEQYF.

The CDR3 region is CASSLEFTVSDEQYF. CDR3 coding DNA: TGCGCCAGCAGCTTGGAGTTCACGGTTTCGGACGAGCAGTACTTC. This sequence joins TRBV5-1 and TRBJ2-7, with D unclear. CDR1 and CDR2 (germline): SGHRS, YFSETQ. The CDR3 covers 15 residues. V lost 0 bases, J lost 5 bases, and 15 bases lay in between. The full variable domain, completed using reference TRBV5-1 and TRBJ2-7, is KAGVTQTPRYLIKTRGQQVTLSCSPISGHRSVSWYQQTPGQGLQFLFEYFSETQRNKGNFPGRFSGRQFSNSRSEMNVSTLELGDSALYLCASSLEFTVSDEQYFGPGTRLTVT.

This clonotype was observed a few times. The J gene is TRBJ2-1, the V gene TRBV6-1; 7 bases fit TRBD2. V gave up 6 bases and J gave up 7 bases; unmatched junction bases: 21. The CDR3 consists of 18 residues. Germline V gene lookup returns CDR1 MNHNS and CDR2 SASEGT. CDR3 residues: CASRDGPGRGLGRNEQFF. The CDR3 DNA reads TGTGCCAGCAGGGACGGGCCTGGGAGGGGTTTAGGGAGGAATGAGCAGTTCTTC.

The chain carries TRBV12-3 or TRBV12-4 and TRBJ2-7; TRBD1 might be the D (5 bases). Trimming took 5 bases from V and 7 from J, leaving 21 bases between them. The CDR3 is 15 residues long. The CDR3 bases are TGTGCCAGCAGTCTCGGACACGCGTCCGTGGGAGAGCAGTACTTC. It specifies CASSLGHASVGEQYF.

This clonotype was picked up a small number of times. The CDR3 DNA is TGTGCCAGCAGCCAAGATCAAAGCGGGAGATACAATGAGCAGTTCTTC. Protein product: CASSQDQSGRYNEQFF. The chain uses TRBV3-1 and TRBJ2-1; TRBD2 matches 8 bases. V dropped 0 bases and J dropped 4; count of bases not matched to a gene: 5. The CDR3 covers 16 residues. Germline V gene lookup returns CDR1 LGHDT and CDR2 YNNKEL (reference sequence).

This clonotype was seen more than once but under ten times. The chain has TRBV7-9 and TRBJ1-1; TRBD1 is a possible D gene (6 bases). CDR1 is SEHNR and CDR2 is FQNEAQ in the germline V gene (reference sequence). The length of the CDR3 is 14 residues. V was shortened by 3 bases and J by 4 bases, with 12 bases between the two germline ends. CDR3 in DNA: TGTGCCAGCAGCTTTCGGAAACAGGGCACTGAAGCTTTCTTT. Protein sequence: CASSFRKQGTEAFF. Supplemented by reference TRBV7-9 and TRBJ1-1, the full variable domain reads DTGVSQNPRHKITKRGQNVTFRCDPISEHNRLYWYRQTLGQGPEFLTYFQNEAQLEKSRLLSDRFSAERPKGSFSTLEIQRTEQGDSAMYLCASSFRKQGTEAFFGQGTRLTVV.

The chain uses TRBV4-2 and TRBJ1-5; 9 nucleotides align to TRBD1. Unmatched junction bases numbered 12, after V lost 0 bases and J lost 6 bases. CDR3 size: 18 residues. Per germline, CDR1 LGHNA and CDR2 YNFKEQ. The CDR3 DNA reads TGTGCCAGCAGCCAAGATCTTGATGTGGGACAGGGCCGTCAGCCCCAGCATTTT. Its translation is CASSQDLDVGQGRQPQHF.

This clonotype appeared a few times. The V and J genes are TRBV29-1 and TRBJ2-7; possible D gene TRBD1, 5 bases. The V gene's germline CDR1 is SQVTM and CDR2 ANQGSEA. The CDR3 length is 14 residues. V lost 7 bases and J 0 bases, leaving 16 bases between the germline ends. CDR3 in amino acids: CSAVEADSSYEQYF. The CDR3 DNA follows: TGCAGCGCCGTTGAGGCCGACAGCTCCTACGAGCAGTACTTC.

This clonotype came up a few times. J is TRBJ2-3 and V is TRBV4-3; TRBD2 is a possible D gene (6 bases). This CDR3 region has 16 residues. The V and J ends lost 0 bases and 6 bases respectively, with 16 bases between them. Germline V gives CDR1 LGHNA, CDR2 YSLEER. CDR3 sequence: CASSQDPGARGDTQYF. In nucleotides, the CDR3 is TGCGCCAGCAGCCAAGATCCCGGCGCACGGGGGGATACGCAGTATTTT.

The CDR3 here is CAIRGTGGNQPQHF. The DNA for the CDR3 is TGTGCCATCAGAGGGACAGGGGGAAATCAGCCCCAGCATTTT. This chain links TRBV10-3 with TRBJ1-5; 11 bases agree with TRBD1. Germline-derived CDR1 and CDR2 are ENHRY and SYGVKD. The CDR3 length is 14 residues. Trimming cost V 6 bases and J 4 bases; bases outside gene matches: 2.

This clonotype was seen more than once but under ten times. This chain links TRBV10-3 with TRBJ1-1; D perhaps matches TRBD1 (5 bases). The length of the CDR3 is 14 residues. Germline V gives CDR1 ENHRY, CDR2 SYGVKD. V lost 2 bases and J 3 bases, leaving 10 bases between the germline ends. CDR3 in amino acids: CAISETGGHTEAFF. CDR3 coding DNA: TGTGCCATCAGTGAGACAGGCGGGCACACTGAAGCTTTCTTT.

This clonotype appeared many times. The chain is built from TRBV12-3 or TRBV12-4 and TRBJ2-3; D is uncertain. There are 15 residues in the CDR3. V was cut by 3 bases and J by 1 base, with 11 bases left in between. In DNA form, the CDR3 reads TGTGCCAGCAGTTTTACCAGCTACGGCACAGATACGCAGTATTTT. Protein: CASSFTSYGTDTQYF.

This clonotype was seen repeatedly, ten times or more. The chain uses TRBV24-1 and TRBJ2-1; TRBD1 aligns across 9 bases. CDR1 is KGHDR, CDR2 SFDVKD, per germline. J gave up 4 bases and V 4 bases, and 1 base lay outside the gene matches. The CDR3 spans 14 residues. In DNA, the CDR3 is TGTGCCACCAGTGAGGACAGGGGTTACAATGAGCAGTTCTTC. Protein product: CATSEDRGYNEQFF.

This clonotype was counted only a few times. The V and J genes are TRBV20-1 and TRBJ2-1; D is possibly TRBD2 (6 bases). The CDR3 is 14 residues long. Deletions cut 5 bases from V and 7 bases from J, with 18 bases between. Germline CDR1 and CDR2: DFQATT and SNEGSKA (reference sequence). The CDR3 DNA follows: TGCAGTGCTCCCGTCGGGGGATCGAATAATGAGCAGTTCTTC. Protein sequence: CSAPVGGSNNEQFF.

This clonotype turned up a few times. The chain combines TRBV12-3 or TRBV12-4 with TRBJ2-7; TRBD1 aligns across 7 bases. This CDR3 is 14 amino acids long. The trim removed 4 bases at V and 0 bases at J, leaving 3 bases unmatched. This CDR3 is CASSSDRPSYEQYF. CDR3 sequence (DNA): TGTGCCAGCAGTTCGGACAGGCCCTCCTACGAGCAGTACTTC.

This clonotype showed up many times. One end of the junction does not line up with germline, which may come from a read error. This chain links TRBV5-1 with TRBJ2-7; D ambiguous. This CDR3 is 13 amino acids long. Looked up from germline, CDR1 is SGHRS and CDR2 is YFSETQ. The CDR3 here is CASSLTGSYEQYF. The CDR3 region has the DNA TGTGCCAGCAGTTTAACGGGCTCCTACGAGCAGTACTTC.

This clonotype was recorded only once. V gene TRBV6-1 combines with J gene TRBJ2-1, with D possibly matching TRBD2 (7 bases). Germline-derived CDR1 and CDR2 are MNHNS and SASEGT. Trimming pared 6 bases from V and 0 bases from J, leaving 15 bases between. This CDR3 is built from 16 residues. The CDR3 loop is CASSHNGGASYNEQFF. The CDR3, as DNA: TGTGCCAGCAGCCACAATGGGGGGGCCTCCTACAATGAGCAGTTCTTC.

This chain connects TRBV4-2 to TRBJ2-2; 12 nucleotides agree with TRBD2. J lost 6 bases, V lost 0 bases, and 8 bases had no gene match. Germline CDR1 and CDR2: LGHNA and YNFKEQ. The CDR3 has 18 amino acids. The CDR3 region is CASSQDSPSGRGSGELFF. The CDR3 region has the DNA TGTGCCAGCAGCCAAGATTCGCCTAGCGGGAGGGGGTCCGGGGAGCTGTTTTTT.

The CDR3 region is CASSDVIWETQYF. The CDR3 DNA sequence: TGTGCCAGCAGCGATGTTATTTGGGAGACCCAGTACTTC. This sequence joins TRBV6-1 and TRBJ2-5; no firm D call. V was trimmed by 6 bases and J by 5 bases, leaving 13 bases between them. Germline V CDR1 and CDR2: MNHNS, SASEGT. The CDR3 runs 13 residues.

This clonotype was counted only a few times. The chain links TRBV3-1 to TRBJ2-5; 8 bases fit TRBD2. The ends lost 5 bases at V and 1 base at J; junction bases unmatched: 6. CDR1 and CDR2 from the germline V gene are LGHDT and YNNKEL (reference sequence). There are 15 residues in the CDR3. DNA of the CDR3: TGTGCCAGCAGCTCACGCGGGGGGTCCCAAGAGACCCAGTACTTC. Translation gives CASSSRGGSQETQYF.

The chain is built from TRBV24-1 and TRBJ2-5, with D perhaps matching TRBD1 (6 bases). The V end lost 9 bases, the J end lost 4 bases, and 17 bases lay between the germline ends. From germline, CDR1 is KGHDR and CDR2 SFDVKD. The CDR3 totals 14 residues. CDR3 DNA: TGTGCCACCTCCGGGACACTTGGCGTAGAGACCCAGTACTTC. This translates into CATSGTLGVETQYF.